The following is a TCR beta chain sequence with its context. The listed genes are named as in mouse. From the germline J gene comes the end of the CDR3, since the read stops 1 residue before it. This sample stems from a study of tissue T cells after allogeneic stem cell transplantation. The CDR3 extends over 14 amino acids. Trimming stripped 5 bases from V and 7 bases from J, with 12 bases between. Germline CDR1 reads LGHDT; CDR2 reads YNNKQL (reference sequence). Sequencing was performed with immunoSEQ multiplex PCR; in TCRdb, only in-frame clones are kept and a portion is missing. This sample carries around 1,200 clones, over 50% of them seen once, and the ten largest clones take 6.6%.

The specimen was skin. This TCR was sampled from a female BALB/c mouse in good health. The MHC haplotype of the strain is H2-d. The genes are TRBV4 and TRBJ1-6; tentative D call: TRBD1 (5 bases). TRBJ1-6 is an ORF; its function is uncertain. CDR3 DNA (partial): TGTGCCAGCAGCCATCAGGGTGGAAATTCGCCCCTCTAC. Amino acid sequence: CASSHQGGNSPLY. The CDR3, in full, reads CASSHQGGNSPLYF.